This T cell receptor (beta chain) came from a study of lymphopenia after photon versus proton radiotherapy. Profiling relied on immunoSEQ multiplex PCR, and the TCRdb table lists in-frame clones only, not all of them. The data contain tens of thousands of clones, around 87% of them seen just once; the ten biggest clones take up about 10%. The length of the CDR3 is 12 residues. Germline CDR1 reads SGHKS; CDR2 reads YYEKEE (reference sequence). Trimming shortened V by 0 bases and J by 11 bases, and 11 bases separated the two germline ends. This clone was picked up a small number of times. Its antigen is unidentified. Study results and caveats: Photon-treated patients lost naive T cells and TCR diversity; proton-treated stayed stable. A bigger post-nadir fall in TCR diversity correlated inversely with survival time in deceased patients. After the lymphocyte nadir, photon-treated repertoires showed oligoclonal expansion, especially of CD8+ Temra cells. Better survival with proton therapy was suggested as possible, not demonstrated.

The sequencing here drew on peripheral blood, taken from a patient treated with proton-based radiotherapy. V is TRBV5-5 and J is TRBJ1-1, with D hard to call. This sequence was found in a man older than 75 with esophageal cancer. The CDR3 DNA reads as TGTGCCAGCAGCTTGGACATTGGGTGGGCTTTCTTT. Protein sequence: CASSLDIGWAFF.